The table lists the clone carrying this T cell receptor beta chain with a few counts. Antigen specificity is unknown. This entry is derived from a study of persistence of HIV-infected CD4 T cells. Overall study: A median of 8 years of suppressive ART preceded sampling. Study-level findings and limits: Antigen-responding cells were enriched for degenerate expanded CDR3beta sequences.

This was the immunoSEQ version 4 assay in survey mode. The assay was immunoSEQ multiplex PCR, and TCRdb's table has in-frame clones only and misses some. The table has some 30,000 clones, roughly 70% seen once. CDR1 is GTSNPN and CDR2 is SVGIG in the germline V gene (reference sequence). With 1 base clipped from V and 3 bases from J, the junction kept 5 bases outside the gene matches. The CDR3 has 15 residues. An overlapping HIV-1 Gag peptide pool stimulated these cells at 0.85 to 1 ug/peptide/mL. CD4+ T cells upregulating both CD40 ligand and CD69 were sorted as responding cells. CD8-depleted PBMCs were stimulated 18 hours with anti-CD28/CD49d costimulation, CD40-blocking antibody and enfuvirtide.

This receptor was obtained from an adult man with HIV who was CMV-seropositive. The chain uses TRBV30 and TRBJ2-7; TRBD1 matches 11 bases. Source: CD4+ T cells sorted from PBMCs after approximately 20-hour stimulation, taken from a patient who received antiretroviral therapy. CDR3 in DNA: TGTGCCTGGAGTGGCGGGGGGACAGGGGGCTACGAGCAGTACTTC. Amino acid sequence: CAWSGGGTGGYEQYF.